Below, 28 T cell receptor beta chains from the same sample are listed, as sequenced in a study of T cell repertoires in cytomegalovirus infection. These TCRs are of unknown antigen specificity. TCRdb used MiXCR to reprocess the reads, holding one entry per CDR3 protein. The sample lists about 770,000 distinct CDR3 sequences, roughly 29% seen once, with around 14% in the top ten. The sequences come from cultured CD8+ T cells from PBMCs, collected from culture after CMV antigen stimulation. These receptor sequences come from a human donor in good health (CMV status not recorded). Some clones in this sample may be carry-over from other donors' samples.

The rearrangement links TRBV11-3 to TRBJ2-2; possibly TRBD1 for D (5 bases). Germline loops: CDR1 SGHNT, CDR2 YENEEA. Trimming shortened V by 4 bases and J by 3 bases, and 15 bases separated the two germline ends. The CDR3 is 16 residues long. The CDR3 here is CASSSYSGIDTGELFF. CDR3 nucleotide sequence: TGTGCCAGCAGCTCATACTCAGGGATCGACACCGGGGAGCTGTTTTTT.

This clonotype turned up a few times. V and J are TRBV2 and TRBJ2-1; the D gene is possibly TRBD2 (6 bases). V was shortened by 3 bases and J by 7 bases, with 13 bases between the two germline ends. This CDR3 comprises 14 residues. CDR1 and CDR2 (germline): SNHLY, FYNNEI. The CDR3 region is CASSDLARGNEQFF. The CDR3 coding sequence is TGTGCCAGCAGTGATCTCGCGCGGGGAAATGAGCAGTTCTTC.

This clonotype was seen only a few times. V and J are TRBV20-1 and TRBJ2-7; tentatively, D is TRBD2 (6 bases). Germline assignment: CDR1 DFQATT and CDR2 SNEGSKA (reference sequence). CDR3 length: 16 residues. The ends were cut back, 2 bases at V and 0 bases at J, with 17 bases in the middle. The CDR3 is CSARIPERATSYEQYV. CDR3 in DNA: TGCAGTGCTAGAATCCCTGAGCGGGCGACCTCCTACGAGCAGTACGTC.

Ten or more counts support this clonotype. CDR3 nucleotides: TGTGCCAGCAGCTTCGGCGGTAGCTCCTACGAGCAGTACTTC. Translating gives CASSFGGSSYEQYF. V is TRBV7-6 and J is TRBJ2-7, with D hard to call. V was pared by 3 bases and J by 0 bases, with 9 bases between. The V gene's germline CDR1 is SGHVS and CDR2 FNYEAQ. CDR3 length: 14 residues. The whole variable domain, remainder taken from reference TRBV7-6 and TRBJ2-7, is GAGVSQSPRYKVTKRGQDVALRCDPISGHVSLYWYRQALGQGPEFLTYFNYEAQQDKSGLPNDRFSAERPEGSISTLTIQRTEQRDSAMYRCASSFGGSSYEQYFGPGTRLTVT.

This clonotype was observed at least ten times. J is TRBJ2-3 and V is TRBV7-3; D may be TRBD2 (5 bases). With 5 bases removed from V and 4 bases from J, the gap between germline ends came to 7 bases. The germline V gene encodes CDR1 SGHTA and CDR2 FQGTGA. The CDR3 has 12 residues. In DNA, the CDR3 is TGTGCCAGCAGCCGAGGGTCAGATACGCAGTATTTT. It encodes CASSRGSDTQYF.

The chain employs TRBV19 and TRBJ2-1, with 7 positions matching TRBD1. V lost 7 bases, J lost 0 bases, and 6 bases stayed unmatched. The CDR3 has 15 residues. The germline gives CDR1 LNHDA, CDR2 SQIVND (reference sequence). The CDR3 region is CASKGTAYSYNEQFF. The CDR3 DNA reads TGTGCCAGTAAGGGGACAGCTTACTCCTACAATGAGCAGTTCTTC.

This chain connects TRBV5-4 to TRBJ2-1, with D perhaps assigned TRBD1 or TRBD2 (6 bases each). V was cut by 1 base and J by 0 bases, with 11 bases left in between. In germline, CDR1 is SGHNT, CDR2 YYREEE (reference sequence). The CDR3 totals 16 residues. For the CDR3, the DNA is TGTGCCAGCAGCTTGAGGGGGGAAAGCTCCTACAATGAGCAGTTCTTC. Residues: CASSLRGESSYNEQFF. Variable domain in full (rest from reference TRBV5-4 and TRBJ2-1): ETGVTQSPTHLIKTRGQQVTLRCSSQSGHNTVSWYQQALGQGPQFIFQYYREEENGRGNFPPRFSGLQFPNYSSELNVNALELDDSALYLCASSLRGESSYNEQFFGPGTRLTVL.

This sequence joins TRBV15 and TRBJ2-5, with 9 bases that match TRBD1. The CDR3 has 16 amino acids. Germline V gene lookup returns CDR1 LNHNV and CDR2 YYDKDF (reference sequence). V shed 5 bases and J 1 base; nucleotides not matched to a gene: 8. The CDR3 DNA reads as TGTGCCACCAGCCGTAGGGGACAGGGTTTCCAAGAGACCCAGTACTTC. Its protein product is CATSRRGQGFQETQYF.

This clonotype was observed a handful of times. This rearrangement joins TRBV5-6 to TRBJ2-7; possibly TRBD2 for D (6 bases). V gave up 3 bases and J gave up 4 bases, with 20 bases separating them. The CDR3 extends over 16 amino acids. The germline V gene encodes CDR1 SGHDT and CDR2 YYEEEE. Here the CDR3 reads CASSSTPWGDLYEQYF. The DNA of the CDR3 is TGTGCCAGCAGCTCCACCCCTTGGGGGGATTTGTACGAGCAGTACTTC.

The chain has TRBV11-2 and TRBJ2-5; the D call may be TRBD1 or TRBD2 (6 bases each). Germline CDR1 reads SGHAT; CDR2 reads FQNNGV. Trimming removed 8 bases at V and 5 bases at J, with 15 bases between. The CDR3 is 13 residues long. The CDR3, as DNA: TGTGCCAGCGGCTACGGGGGCGGGGAGACCCAGTACTTC. This translates into CASGYGGGETQYF.

This clonotype turned up a few times. This rearrangement joins TRBV4-1 to TRBJ1-5; TRBD1 matches at 9 bases. The CDR3 has 16 amino acids. Per the germline V gene, CDR1 is MGHRA and CDR2 is YSYEKL. After removal of 2 bases from V and 4 bases from J, the junction contained 6 bases not matched to a gene. The CDR3 sequence: CASSQILQGANQPQHF. CDR3 in DNA: TGCGCCAGCAGCCAAATCCTACAGGGGGCAAATCAGCCCCAGCATTTT.

In its sample, this clonotype was seen a few times. The chain has TRBV6-2 or TRBV6-3 and TRBJ1-5; D gene unclear. There are 15 residues in the CDR3. CDR1 is MNHEY and CDR2 is SVGEGT in the germline V gene. V shed 5 bases and J shed 5 bases, with 16 bases lying between them. This chain's CDR3 is CASSAPSEAYQPQHF. The DNA for the CDR3 is TGTGCCAGCAGTGCCCCCTCGGAGGCCTATCAGCCCCAGCATTTT.

The gene calls are TRBV4-1 and TRBJ1-4; D unresolved. Germline CDR1 is MGHRA and CDR2 is YSYEKL. The CDR3 spans 12 residues. V was clipped by 8 bases and J by 6 bases, with 10 bases between them. The CDR3 nucleotides are TGCGCCAGCGTCAGCTTTGATGAAAAACTGTTTTTT. Its protein is CASVSFDEKLFF.

This clonotype came up a few times. CDR3 nucleotide sequence: TGTGCCATCAGTGAGTTGAGAGGTAACTCCTACGAGCAGTACTTC. It is translated as CAISELRGNSYEQYF. The gene calls are TRBV10-3 and TRBJ2-7; D remains ambiguous. The CDR3 is made up of 15 amino acids. The V end lost 1 base, the J end lost 0 bases, and 10 bases lay between the germline ends. Germline CDR1 and CDR2: ENHRY and SYGVKD.

The J gene is TRBJ2-7, the V gene TRBV6-1; tentatively, D is TRBD1 or TRBD2 (5 bases each). CDR3 length: 16 residues. Germline CDR1 reads MNHNS; CDR2 reads SASEGT. Trimming shortened V by 5 bases and J by 2 bases, and 19 bases separated the two germline ends. The CDR3 sequence: CASSTAVGTGTYEQYV. CDR3 nucleotides: TGTGCCAGCAGTACCGCGGTTGGGACGGGGACCTACGAGCAGTACGTC.

This clonotype was found a few times. V usage is TRBV6-2 or TRBV6-3 and J usage is TRBJ2-5; TRBD1 agrees at 10 bases. This CDR3 spans 16 amino acids. Per germline, CDR1 MNHEY and CDR2 SVGEGT. V lost 2 bases and J lost 5; bases outside the gene matches: 8. The CDR3 sequence: CASSYNRDRGGETQYF. CDR3 DNA: TGTGCCAGCAGTTACAACCGGGACAGGGGCGGTGAGACCCAGTACTTC.

The sample holds many counts of this clonotype. The rearrangement links TRBV7-2 to TRBJ2-1; 12 positions match TRBD2. The CDR3 runs 18 residues. The V and J ends lost 5 bases and 0 bases, in that order; junction bases with no gene match: 8. Germline V gives CDR1 SGHTA, CDR2 FQGNSA. DNA for the CDR3: TGTGCCAGCAGCAGACGACTAGCGGGGGACCCCTCCTACAATGAGCAGTTCTTC. It is translated as CASSRRLAGDPSYNEQFF.

This clonotype was recorded many times. The CDR3 DNA follows: TGTGCCAGCAGCTTATTAGGGCAGAGCTCCTATAATTCACCCCTCCACTTT. This translates into CASSLLGQSSYNSPLHF. The chain has TRBV7-6 and TRBJ1-6, with D uncertain. The CDR3 has 17 residues. V lost 2 bases, J lost 0 bases, and 11 bases lay in between. CDR1 SGHVS and CDR2 FNYEAQ come from the germline V gene.

CDR3 region: CAISADRGNYGYTF. CDR3 in DNA: TGTGCCATCAGTGCCGACAGGGGCAACTATGGCTACACCTTC. The chain carries TRBV10-3 and TRBJ1-2; 8 nucleotides match TRBD1. With V trimmed by 4 bases and J by 2 bases, 3 bases remained unmatched. Looked up from germline, CDR1 is ENHRY and CDR2 is SYGVKD. The CDR3 spans 14 residues.

This chain joins TRBV27 and TRBJ2-7; D is ambiguous. V was trimmed by 5 bases and J by 2 bases, leaving 16 bases between them. CDR1 is MNHEY, CDR2 SMNVEV, per germline (reference sequence). This CDR3 has 15 residues. The CDR3 sequence: CASSPHGQLAYEQYV. The CDR3 DNA sequence: TGTGCCAGCAGTCCCCACGGGCAGCTCGCCTACGAGCAGTACGTC.

The chain carries TRBV19 and TRBJ1-1, with D perhaps TRBD1 (5 bases). V lost 5 bases and J lost 4, with 14 bases in between. This CDR3 contains 14 residues. The germline CDR1 and CDR2 sequences are LNHDA and SQIVND (reference sequence). CDR3 amino acids: CASSAGLGATEAFF. In DNA, the CDR3 is TGTGCCAGTAGTGCGGGACTCGGAGCCACTGAAGCTTTCTTT.

This clonotype has a count of ten or more. V usage is TRBV12-3 or TRBV12-4 and J usage is TRBJ1-1; D perhaps matches TRBD1 (6 bases). The V gene lost 4 bases and the J gene lost 6 bases, with 21 bases spanning the gap. The CDR3 is 16 amino acids. CDR3 sequence (DNA): TGTGCCAGCAGTTCGCCGACCCGACAGGAGGGCCCTGAAGCTTTCTTT. This translates into CASSSPTRQEGPEAFF.

V and J are TRBV7-9 and TRBJ1-4, with 11 bases matching TRBD1. The V gene's germline CDR1 is SEHNR and CDR2 FQNEAQ (reference sequence). V trimming: 4 bases; J trimming: 6 bases; junction bases outside the gene matches: 4. The CDR3 runs 15 residues. The CDR3 spells CASSSRGQGDEKLFF. The DNA of the CDR3 is TGTGCCAGCAGCTCAAGGGGACAGGGGGATGAAAAACTGTTTTTT.

This clonotype occurred a few times. The chain carries TRBV7-6 and TRBJ1-4; a weak D match, TRBD1 (5 bases). V was pared by 5 bases and J by 0 bases, with 13 bases between. CDR3 length equals 16 residues. Germline CDR1 reads SGHVS; CDR2 reads FNYEAQ. Written as DNA, the CDR3 is TGTGCCAGCAGCAGGCGAGGGGTTACAACTAATGAAAAACTGTTTTTT. This codes for CASSRRGVTTNEKLFF.

V gene TRBV6-5 combines with J gene TRBJ2-1, with 13 bases matching TRBD2. In germline, CDR1 is MNHEY, CDR2 SVGAGI. V shed 5 bases and J 10 bases; nucleotides not matched to a gene: 11. The CDR3 runs 16 residues. The CDR3 DNA reads TGTGCCAGCAGTGAAGCCCCGGGACTAGCGGGGACAGAGCAGTTCTTC. Encoded protein: CASSEAPGLAGTEQFF.

The table lists this clonotype with many counts. The rearrangement joins TRBV7-2 to TRBJ1-1; perhaps TRBD1 as D (5 bases). Germline V CDR1 and CDR2: SGHTA, FQGNSA. The CDR3 length is 19 residues. V was shortened by 1 base and J by 6 bases, with 27 bases between the two germline ends. CDR3 loop: CASSLDHLIVQGGEAEAFF. The DNA of the CDR3 is TGTGCCAGCAGCTTAGACCATCTCATTGTCCAGGGTGGAGAAGCTGAAGCTTTCTTT.

A few counts support this clonotype. The chain carries TRBV7-9 and TRBJ2-5, with D perhaps matching TRBD2 (6 bases). CDR1 is SEHNR, CDR2 FQNEAQ, per germline (reference sequence). Trimming cost V 3 bases and J 5 bases, with 25 bases left between them. The CDR3 is 18 amino acids. CDR3 sequence (DNA): TGTGCCAGCAGCTTTAGAGACCGGGAGTTAAGAGTCCACGAGACCCAGTACTTC. Translating it yields CASSFRDRELRVHETQYF.

The sample holds one count of this clonotype. The CDR3 nucleotides read TGTGCCAGCAATCAGGGCGGGGGGCTCCAAGAGACCCAGTACTTC. Its translation is CASNQGGGLQETQYF. The rearrangement uses TRBV6-1 and TRBJ2-5; 8 bases line up with TRBD2. Germline V gene data show CDR1 as MNHNS and CDR2 as SASEGT. The CDR3 loop spans 15 amino acids. The J segment lost 1 base and the V segment lost 7 bases, leaving 8 bases of the junction unmatched.